The clone carrying this T cell receptor (beta chain) has just a few counts. Germline loops: CDR1 MNHEY, CDR2 SVGAGI. With 0 bases removed from V and 4 bases from J, the gap between germline ends came to 12 bases. The CDR3 extends over 15 amino acids. Libraries were prepared by immunoSEQ multiplex PCR; TCRdb keeps only in-frame clonotypes and omits some of them. The sample records around 90,000 clones, 85% being singletons. This specimen belongs to a study of control samples from healthy donors and cancer patients. The sequencing sample was made of blood. This receptor was identified in a woman in her forties in good health. V usage is TRBV6-5 and J usage is TRBJ2-5; D call uncertain. The CDR3 protein is CASSYSLGGVETQYF. CDR3 coding DNA: TGTGCCAGCAGTTACTCGCTAGGCGGTGTAGAGACCCAGTACTTC.